This is a list of T cell receptor beta chains from one sample in a study of OX40 agonist ivuxolimab in advanced cancers. The assay was immunoSEQ multiplex PCR, and TCRdb's table has in-frame clones only and misses some. The table shows about 83,000 clones, with less than 90% occurring only once. The specimen comprised CD4+ or CD8+ T cells sorted from blood, sampled in a trial of the OX40 agonist ivuxolimab. Every receptor here comes from an adult with an advanced solid tumor such as melanoma, head and neck, liver or kidney cancer. CDR3s include the opening cysteine and the closing phenylalanine or tryptophan. D genes are given only for firm matches. The listing skips clone size in some rows; elsewhere it reads once, few, many or a size class.

clone_size cdr3_length j_call d_call v_call cdr3_aa cdr3_nt
. 16 TRBJ1-5 TRBD1 TRBV28 CASSLGRQGGNQPQHF TGTGCCAGCAGTTTAGGGCGACAGGGGGGCAATCAGCCCCAGCATTTT
. 16 TRBJ2-5 TRBD2 TRBV7-7 CASSVGLAGGRETQYF TGTGCCAGCAGCGTGGGACTAGCGGGGGGGCGAGAGACCCAGTACTTC
. 16 TRBJ1-6 . TRBV19 CASSIPRDESTSPLHF TGTGCCAGTAGTATCCCCCGGGACGAATCCACCTCACCCCTCCACTTT
. 15 TRBJ2-3 TRBD1 TRBV25-1 CASSPIDRGRDTQYF TGTGCCAGCAGTCCAATAGACAGGGGCAGAGATACGCAGTATTTT
. 15 TRBJ1-4 TRBD1 TRBV5-5 CASSTGTGVVEKLFF TGTGCCAGCAGCACCGGGACAGGGGTGGTGGAAAAACTGTTTTTT
. 13 TRBJ2-5 . TRBV7-2 CASSFSSQETQYF TGTGCCAGCAGCTTCTCGTCCCAAGAGACCCAGTACTTC
few 15 TRBJ1-5 . TRBV30 CAWSGDTRGNQPQHF TGTGCCTGGAGTGGGGACACTAGGGGCAATCAGCCCCAGCATTTT
. 15 TRBJ1-5 TRBD1 TRBV7-2 CASSKTGTEDQPQHF TGTGCCAGCAGCAAAACCGGGACAGAAGATCAGCCCCAGCATTTT
once 14 TRBJ1-5 TRBD1 TRBV6-6 CASSRTGSNQPQHF TGTGCCAGCAGCCGGACAGGGAGCAATCAGCCCCAGCATTTT
. 15 TRBJ1-4 . TRBV6-6 CASSSETGSIEKLFF TGTGCCAGCAGTTCGGAGACAGGAAGCATTGAAAAACTGTTTTTT
. 13 TRBJ2-7 . TRBV10-3 CAISTVGSSEQYF TGTGCCATCAGTACAGTCGGAAGTTCCGAGCAGTACTTC
once 15 TRBJ1-6 . TRBV5-8 CASSLEAGKNSPLHF TGTGCCAGCAGCTTGGAGGCAGGGAAAAATTCACCCCTCCACTTT
. 18 TRBJ2-6 TRBD1 TRBV30 CAHTKTPGQTSGANVLTF TGTGCCCATACTAAGACACCGGGACAGACCTCTGGGGCCAACGTCCTGACTTTC
once 14 TRBJ2-5 . TRBV7-9 CASSLEVLGETQYF TGTGCCAGCAGCTTAGAGGTCCTGGGGGAGACCCAGTACTTC
. 15 TRBJ2-3 . TRBV11-2 CASSTRGVSTDTQYF TGTGCCAGCAGCACCCGGGGAGTGAGCACAGATACGCAGTATTTT
. 16 TRBJ1-4 . TRBV19 CASSASIGGGNEKLFF TGTGCCAGTAGCGCCTCCATTGGGGGGGGCAATGAAAAACTGTTTTTT
. 13 TRBJ2-7 . TRBV7-2 CASSPPRSPEQYF TGTGCCAGCAGCCCCCCCAGGTCCCCCGAGCAGTACTTC
. 15 TRBJ2-5 . TRBV7-9 CASSFLLGSQETQYF TGTGCCAGCAGCTTTTTGTTGGGGAGCCAAGAGACCCAGTACTTC
. 15 TRBJ1-2 . TRBV25-1 CASSEFSGSNYGYTF TGTGCCAGCAGTGAATTTTCAGGGTCCAACTATGGCTACACCTTC
. 13 TRBJ1-2 TRBD1 TRBV6-5 CAVTRDSLYGYTF TGTGCCGTTACCCGGGACAGCCTCTATGGCTACACCTTC
. 16 TRBJ1-1 . TRBV5-1 CASSKNAVRGNTEAFF TGCGCCAGCAGCAAGAACGCGGTCCGAGGGAACACTGAAGCTTTCTTT
. 14 TRBJ2-7 TRBD1 TRBV7-2 CASSLGGQNYEQYF TGTGCCAGCAGCTTAGGGGGACAGAACTACGAGCAGTACTTC